This T cell receptor beta chain was observed in a study of T cells expressing NK-cell markers (dated by TCRdb to the early 2020s). Background on the whole study: In sorted CD3+CD56+NKG2C+, CD3+CD56+NKG2C- and CD3+CD56-NKG2C+ T-cell subsets from about eight donors, TCR beta-chain repertoires were profiled. Randomly selected healthy volunteers, three men and five women, were used as the eight sequenced donors. Among the eight sequenced donors, seven were HCMV-seropositive and one was HCMV-seronegative. The libraries were sequenced on Illumina HiSeq 2000/2500, MiSeq or NextSeq, producing 2 x 150 bp reads. The research as a whole found: In roughly six donors, the dominant CD3+CD56+NKG2C+ clonotypes were among the top 10 CD8+ clonotypes and accounted for roughly 1.0-7.0% of CD8+ T cells. Those dominant clonotypes were again the most abundant among CD3+CD56-NKG2C+ cells in four donors, at about 28.3-65%. It remained unclear whether the expanded NKG2C-expressing T cell clones were specific for HCMV antigens.

Measured from the cysteine to the phenylalanine, the CDR3 is 13 residues long. The DNA is unrecorded. The instrument given in TCRdb is Illumina HiSeq 2000. 5'RACE template switching, by which a universal primer site and unique molecular identifiers were added, was used to make TCR beta cDNA libraries. cDNA synthesis was primed from the TCR beta constant segment, followed by two successive PCR amplification steps. Per the source publication's procedure: Reads were demultiplexed and grouped by UMI with MIGEC, and clonotypes were assembled and quantified with MiTCR. To remove erroneous sequences, TCR cDNA sequences were retained only when supported by two or more reads. Downstream repertoire analysis used the tcR package, and clonotypes were matched across fractions by CDR3 nucleotide sequence plus V segment. Antigen specificity was annotated against VDJdb with VDJmatch, allowing one amino acid substitution in CDR3. The reads underwent TCRdb reprocessing, giving one record for each CDR3 protein sequence and no DNA. The V and J calls follow TCRdb's processing rather than the paper's. The sample table records roughly 280,000 distinct CDR3 sequences. 0.39% of the sample is in the top ten clones.

A commercial ELISA kit detecting HCMV-specific IgG in serum was used to determine HCMV serostatus. Peripheral blood mononuclear cells were isolated from blood by Ficoll density gradient centrifugation. Remarks on this clonotype: Its antigen is currently not known.

The TCR sequence derives from a man aged 18 to 35 in good health. Donor details come from another sample of the same person, matched by shared clones. The chain is made from TRBV12-3 or TRBV12-4 and TRBJ2-7; TCRdb designates TRBD1, a call that cannot be tested without DNA. The sequenced sample consisted of blood T cells: a sorted CD56 or NKG2C T cell subset, CD4+ or CD8+ T cells, or bulk PBMC T cells (not recorded which). Here the CDR3 is given as CASGPSRGVEQYF.